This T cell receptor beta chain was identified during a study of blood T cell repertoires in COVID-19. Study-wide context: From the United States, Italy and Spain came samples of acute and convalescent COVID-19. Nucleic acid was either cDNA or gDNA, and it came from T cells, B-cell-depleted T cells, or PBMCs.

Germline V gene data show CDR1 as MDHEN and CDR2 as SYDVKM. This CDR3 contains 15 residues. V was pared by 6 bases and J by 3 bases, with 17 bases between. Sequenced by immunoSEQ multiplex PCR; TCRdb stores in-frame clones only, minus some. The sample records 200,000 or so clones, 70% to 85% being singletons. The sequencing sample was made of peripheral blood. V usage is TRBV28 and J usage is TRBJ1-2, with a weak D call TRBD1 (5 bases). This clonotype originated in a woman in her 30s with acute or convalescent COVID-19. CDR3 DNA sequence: TGTGCCAGCAGCCCCGGGGGAATTTTTGACTATGGCTACACCTTC. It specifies CASSPGGIFDYGYTF.